Below, one TCR beta chain is given with its context. The antigen is unknown. The CDR3 totals 16 residues. Per the germline V gene, CDR1 is MNHGY and CDR2 is SAAAGT. The germline V and J ends were trimmed by 0 bases and 2 bases, with 12 bases remaining between them. The entry originates in a study of T cell repertoires in cytomegalovirus infection. Overall study context: Newly reported HLA-C-restricted and thoroughly characterized HLA-B-restricted CMV epitopes were employed.

TCRdb redid the calling of the reads with MiXCR, one entry per CDR3 protein. This table holds about 830,000 distinct CDR3 sequences, 30% to 35% found once. This specimen was cultured CD8+ T cells from PBMCs, taken from culture after CMV antigen stimulation. The J gene is TRBJ2-3, the V gene TRBV6-8; possible D gene TRBD1, 5 bases. The sequence derives from a human donor in good health (CMV status not recorded). Some clones in this sample may be carry-over from other donors' samples. The DNA of the CDR3 is TGTGCCAGCAGTTACTCGGGGCGCGGCTACACAGATACGCAGTATTTT. As protein: CASSYSGRGYTDTQYF.